This T cell receptor (beta chain) comes out of a study of long-term antiretroviral therapy in people with HIV (dated by TCRdb to about 2022). In terms of the full investigation: The earliest samples were collected roughly a decade before the 2015 WHO recommendation for immediate ART, at a time when ART was usually postponed until CD4 counts fell. This retrospective serial study examined whether starting ART and sustained HIV suppression were associated with changes in the composition and diversity of the TRB repertoire in peripheral blood. A total of approximately 200 cryopreserved PBMC samples came from a few dozen adults with confirmed HIV infection and were collected serially over a mean of about 6 years (range 1-12). Among the roughly 30 participants with HIV, around 10 were female. No cross-contamination during QIAcube processing was shown when test extractions of a monoclonal T-cell line were performed alongside 25 to 35 polyclonal samples. The study at large found these results: Because pre-ART samples had limited cell numbers, unsorted PBMC were profiled rather than sorted CD4+ and CD8+ T cells. Expanded TRB clones identified before ART initiation dominated the repertoire across all time points, though the dominance fluctuated and decreased in many PLHIV after ART. ART initiation was associated with a significant increase in TRB diversity, but diversity stayed significantly below transplant donor controls even after long-term ART. Limited PBMC availability meant only the TCR beta chain was sequenced, without alpha chain pairing. Inferences about post-ART repertoire changes are limited because no data were available on ART adherence, viral resistance or therapy changes. CDR3 length ranges in HIV repertoires were narrower than in controls, and network structure suggested an antigen-experienced repertoire with only a slight naive shift after ART. The samples were dated from about 2003 to 2018, and the ART regimens that were used may be less effective than current ART regimens.

To be included, a participant needed at least one PBMC sample from before ART initiation plus at least two post-ART samples. Every participant with HIV received treatment in the United States of America. Before DNA extraction, cryopreserved samples of roughly 1-10 million PBMC were thawed and washed. At the time of the earliest PBMC sample, participants with HIV were aged between roughly 20 and 54 years. Per participant, PBMC samples came from 1-4 timepoints prior to ART initiation and 2-8 timepoints following ART initiation, for a median of 7 samples. For every participant, serial HIV viral load, CD4+ T-cell count, ART history and demographic data were obtained. Using a Qiagen kit on a QIAcube, genomic DNA was extracted from unsorted PBMC, with samples processed in batches of 12. In regard to this clone: The specificity of this receptor is unknown. No much larger clone exists at a distance of one base, and base qualities are not known.

The germline V gene encodes CDR1 SGDLS and CDR2 YYNGEE. The CDR3 measures 15 amino acids from cysteine to phenylalanine. Of all the DNA, just the CDR3 is kept, 45 bases in frame from base 1. Relative to germline, V is 1 base shorter and J is 2 bases shorter, with 12 bases between their ends. Sequencing of the TRB variable region was done with the immunoSEQ hsTCRB v3.0 assay at survey level resolution. The targeted TRB sequencing depth was roughly 40,000-55,000 T-cell genomes per sample. TRB libraries were pooled and sequenced on an Illumina MiSeq using a v3 150-cycle kit. For the original study's pipeline: Repertoire analysis was run in R within a reproducible Nextflow workflow that covered QC, data transformation and analysis. LymphoSeq2, an R package for exploring AIRR-Seq data, was used to implement custom analyses. A handful of samples that yielded fewer than 5000 total TRB sequences were excluded, so that 188 HIV repertoires were analyzed. Among the roughly 190 retained HIV repertoires, 55 to 65 were collected before ART initiation and 129 were collected after ART initiation. Each repertoire was downsampled to 5000 TRB nucleotide sequences, and summary statistics were averaged across 100 downsampling iterations. The analysis kept only TRB sequences whose CDR3 regions were at least seven amino acids long. A Shannon entropy-derived clonality score and the Gini coefficient were used to measure diversity. In the repertoire networks, any two of the top 5000 CDR3 amino acid sequences were linked whenever the two sequences differed by an edit distance of one. GLIPH2 predicted antigen specificity groups and MHC restriction for TRB CDR3 amino acid sequences. Known CMV, EBV, HIV or tissue antigen associations were flagged by matching CDR3 amino acid sequences against VDJdb and McPAS-TCR. Pre-ART, post-ART and control groups were compared with Wilcoxon signed-rank tests and Holm-Bonferroni correction. The table was pulled from immuneACCESS by TCRdb, which kept in-frame rearrangements only. Such tables lose some clones; where checked, under half of the loss comes from unresolved V genes, and the rest has no known cause. From that table come the V and J calls and clone size; the DNA was used to work out D and trimming. A total of around 15,000 clones appear in this sample, 88% of them only once. The ten largest clones add up to about 12% of the sample.

The sample here was unsorted PBMCs, taken 0.7 years before starting antiretroviral therapy. The clonotype was recovered from a man aged 50-59 years with HIV. The rearrangement combines TRBV9 with TRBJ2-5; the D gene remains uncertain. The bases read TGTGCCAGCAGCGTAAGCCCCGAGAGACAAGAGACCCAGTACTTC. Its protein is CASSVSPERQETQYF.